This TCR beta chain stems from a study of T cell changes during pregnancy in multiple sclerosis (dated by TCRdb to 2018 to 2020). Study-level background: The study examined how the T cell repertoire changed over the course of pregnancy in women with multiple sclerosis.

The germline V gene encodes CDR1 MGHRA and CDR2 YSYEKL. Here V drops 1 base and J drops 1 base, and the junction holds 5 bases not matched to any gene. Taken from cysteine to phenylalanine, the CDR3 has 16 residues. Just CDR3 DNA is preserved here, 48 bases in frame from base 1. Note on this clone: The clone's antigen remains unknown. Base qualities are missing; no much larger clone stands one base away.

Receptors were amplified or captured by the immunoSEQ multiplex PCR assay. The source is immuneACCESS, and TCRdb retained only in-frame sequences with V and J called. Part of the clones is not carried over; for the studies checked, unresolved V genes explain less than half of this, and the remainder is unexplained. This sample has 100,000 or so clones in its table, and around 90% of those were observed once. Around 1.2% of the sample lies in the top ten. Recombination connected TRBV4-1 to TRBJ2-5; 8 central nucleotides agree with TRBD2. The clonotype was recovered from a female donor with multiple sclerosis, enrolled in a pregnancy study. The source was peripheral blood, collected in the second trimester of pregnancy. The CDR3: CASSQAASGPQETQYF. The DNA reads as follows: TGCGCCAGCAGCCAAGCGGCTAGCGGGCCCCAAGAGACCCAGTACTTC.